This T cell receptor beta chain is drawn from a study of T cells in Graves' hyperthyroidism and ophthalmopathy. Turning to the study itself: Peripheral blood was obtained at initial diagnosis, preceding any treatment. Whole-study findings and limits: A median about 6.2 months before onset, the model predicted ophthalmopathy. Most thyroid clonotypes with frequency above 0.001 were detected in blood.

Using RNA transcripts as the source, TCR beta CDR3 regions were amplified. In the first-round RT-PCR of the TCR CDR3, the HTBI primer set was used. Via MiXCR, TCRdb re-called the multiplex PCR reads, giving one row per CDR3 protein. The sample has about 400,000 distinct CDR3 sequences, 14% to 15% seen once; the top ten hold about 12%. CDR1 and CDR2 from the germline V gene are SEHNR and FQNEAQ (reference sequence). CDR3 length equals 14 residues. The junction had 7 bases not matched to a gene; V was cut back by 4 bases and J by 7 bases. A Clinical Activity Score of at least 3, a NOSPECS grade of at least 4 and a duration under 3 months were recorded in the ophthalmopathy patients. With regard to this clonotype: Its specificity is unknown.

The chain recombines TRBV7-9 with TRBJ2-7; 10 positions agree with TRBD1. The origin of this receptor is a man aged 18 to 29 with Graves' ophthalmopathy. Sequences were obtained from blood. DNA of the CDR3: TGTGCCAGCAGCTCTGGGACAGGGGTTAAGGAGCAGTACTTC. It is translated as CASSSGTGVKEQYF.